The rows below give T cell receptor beta chains drawn from one sample of a study of PD-1 blockade in classical Hodgkin lymphoma. The assay was immunoSEQ multiplex PCR, and TCRdb's table has in-frame clones only and misses some. This sample has more than 90,000 clones; around 89% occur once, and the top ten carry about 7.1%. This material consisted of peripheral blood mononuclear cells (PBMCs), taken before the second cycle of nivolumab. These receptor sequences come from a human donor with classical Hodgkin lymphoma. Each CDR3 is given with its conserved first and last residue. The D gene is left open where the match is weak. Size is omitted from some rows. Given values are once, few, many or a class for expanded clones.

TRBJ1-2 TRBV4-2 - TRBD1 TGTGCCAGCAGCCAGGCTCACGCTCGGACAGGGGCTTCTGGGGCGGGAGGCTACACCTTC CASSQAHARTGASGAGGYTF
TRBJ2-5 TRBV7-2 - - TGTGCCAGCAGCTTCCGACTAGTTGTGGTACAAGAGACCCAGTACTTC CASSFRLVVVQETQYF
TRBJ1-6 TRBV13 - TRBD1 TGTGCCAGCAGCTACGGACAGGGGAGTTCACCCCCCCACTTT CASSYGQGSSPPHF
TRBJ2-3 TRBV7-2 few TRBD2 TGTGCCAGCAGCTTACTCGGCGCGGGGGGCCTGGATACGCAGTATTTT CASSLLGAGGLDTQYF
TRBJ1-2 TRBV10-3 - - TGTGCCATCAGTCCACAGGGAATTGGCGGCTACACCTTC CAISPQGIGGYTF
TRBJ1-1 TRBV6-5 - - TGTGCCAGCAGTTACAAGGGTTTAGCTTTCTTT CASSYKGLAFF
TRBJ2-5 TRBV7-8 once - TGTGCCAGCAGCTTAGCCGTCCGGCTCCAAGAGACCCAGTACTTC CASSLAVRLQETQYF
TRBJ1-5 TRBV13 - - TGTGCCAGCAGCTTAGGTCAGAGCAATCAGCCCCAGCATTTT CASSLGQSNQPQHF
TRBJ2-7 TRBV7-2 - - TGTGCCAGCAGCCCGGGACTTTTAAACTCCTACGAGCAGTACTTC CASSPGLLNSYEQYF
TRBJ2-1 TRBV4-3 - - TGCGCCAGCAGCCAAGTGGGGTCCTACAATGAGCAGTTCTTC CASSQVGSYNEQFF
TRBJ2-3 TRBV19 once TRBD2 TGTGCCAGTAGTGACCATTCAGCGGGATCCACAGATACGCAGTATTTT CASSDHSAGSTDTQYF
TRBJ2-1 TRBV10-2 - - TGCGCCAGCAGTGACATAGGGACGCAAGCGTTCTTC CASSDIGTQAFF
TRBJ2-4 TRBV2 - - TGTGCCAGCAGTGTAAGGGGGAGATTAGCCAAAAACATTCAGTACTTC CASSVRGRLAKNIQYF
TRBJ1-5 TRBV6-1 - - TGTGCCAGCAGCGATACAGGTTCTTCACCCCAGCATTTT CASSDTGSSPQHF
TRBJ2-2 TRBV9 - - TGTGCCAGCAGCGTCGACAGCCGCACCGGGGAGCTGTTTTTT CASSVDSRTGELFF
TRBJ1-3 TRBV30 - - TGTGCCTGGGGACGGGACCCCCCGAGACAATATTTT CAWGRDPPRQYF
TRBJ1-1 TRBV30 - - TGTGCCTGGACTCGGACCCTAGCGGACACTGAAGCTTTCTTT CAWTRTLADTEAFF